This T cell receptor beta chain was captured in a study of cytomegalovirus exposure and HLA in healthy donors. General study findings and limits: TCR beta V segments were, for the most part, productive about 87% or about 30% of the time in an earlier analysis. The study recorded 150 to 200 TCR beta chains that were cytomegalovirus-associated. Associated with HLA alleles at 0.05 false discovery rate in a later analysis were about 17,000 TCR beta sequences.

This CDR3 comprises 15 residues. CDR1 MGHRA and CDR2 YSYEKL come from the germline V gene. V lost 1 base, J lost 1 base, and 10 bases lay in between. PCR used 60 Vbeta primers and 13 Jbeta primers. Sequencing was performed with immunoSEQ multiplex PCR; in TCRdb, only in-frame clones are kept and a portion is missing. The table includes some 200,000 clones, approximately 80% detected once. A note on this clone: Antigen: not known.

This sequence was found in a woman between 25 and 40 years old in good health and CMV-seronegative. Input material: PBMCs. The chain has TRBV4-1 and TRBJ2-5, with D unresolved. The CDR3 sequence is CASSQVFPFQETQYF. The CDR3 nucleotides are TGCGCCAGCAGCCAAGTCTTCCCCTTCCAAGAGACCCAGTACTTC.